This passage covers 17 T cell receptor beta chains from one sample sequenced in a study of T cell clones after liver transplantation. Generated by immunoSEQ multiplex PCR, the TCRdb table keeps only in-frame clones and is missing some. The sample consists of nearly 55,000 clones, less than 85% of them appearing once. The sequences come from CD4+ T cells from blood, collected before liver transplant. These TCRs come from a human donor who received a liver transplant.

This rearrangement joins TRBV5-1 to TRBJ2-7; maybe TRBD1 (6 bases). The CDR3 contains 16 residues. V lost 3 bases and J lost 4, with 20 bases in between. Germline CDR1 SGHRS, CDR2 YFSETQ. The CDR3 sequence is CASSWTTGPLGYEQYF. The CDR3 DNA reads as TGCGCCAGCAGCTGGACGACAGGACCTTTGGGTTACGAGCAGTACTTC.

The chain links TRBV19 to TRBJ2-7, with D maybe TRBD1 (5 bases). V lost 3 bases and J lost 2, with 11 bases in between. Germline values: CDR1 LNHDA, CDR2 SQIVND (reference sequence). The CDR3 length is 14 residues. The chain's CDR3 is CASSIRTSTYEQYF. The CDR3 DNA reads as TGTGCCAGTAGTATCCGGACATCCACCTACGAGCAGTACTTC.

The chain combines TRBV18 with TRBJ2-7; no clear D gene. Trimming left V 5 bases short and J 10 bases short, with 6 bases between. Germline-derived CDR1 and CDR2 are KGHSH and LQKENI. The CDR3 runs to 9 residues. CDR3 nucleotide sequence: TGTGCCAGCTCATGGGGACAGTACTTC. Translation: CASSWGQYF.

The chain couples TRBV10-1 to TRBJ1-2; D remains ambiguous. Trimming removed 8 bases from V and 8 bases from J, with 18 bases in between. Germline lookup yields CDR1 WNHNN and CDR2 SYGVQD (reference sequence). The CDR3 runs 13 residues. The CDR3 protein is CASLDCGCGGYTF. The DNA for the CDR3 is TGCGCCAGCCTAGATTGCGGCTGTGGGGGCTACACCTTC.

The V gene is TRBV7-2, the J gene TRBJ2-2, with unresolved D. V was clipped by 5 bases and J by 1 base, with 8 bases between them. The germline V gene has CDR1 SGHTA and CDR2 FQGNSA. This CDR3 has 14 amino acids. The CDR3 bases are TGTGCCAGCAGCGTGTCACGGAACACCGGGGAGCTGTTTTTT. Its translation: CASSVSRNTGELFF.

J is TRBJ2-5 and V is TRBV2, with a weak D call TRBD2 (5 bases). CDR1 and CDR2 (germline): SNHLY, FYNNEI. The ends were cut back, 3 bases at V and 9 bases at J, with 17 bases in the middle. The CDR3 has 14 amino acids. As DNA, the CDR3 is TGTGCCAGCAGTGATCGTGCCCGGGGTACGGCCCAGTACTTC. Protein product: CASSDRARGTAQYF. The full variable domain, its missing parts supplied by reference TRBV2 and TRBJ2-5, is EPEVTQTPSHQVTQMGQEVILRCVPISNHLYFYWYRQILGQKVEFLVSFYNNEISEKSEIFDDQFSVERPDGSNFTLKIRSTKLEDSAMYFCASSDRARGTAQYFGPGTRLLVL.

The V gene is TRBV7-2, the J gene TRBJ2-3; perhaps TRBD2 as D (7 bases). Germline V gene sequence: CDR1 SGHTA, CDR2 FQGNSA. Between the trimmed V and J ends, which lost 1 base and 6 bases, there was a span of 11 bases. This CDR3 comprises 14 residues. CDR3 in DNA: TGTGCCAGCAGCTTAGGGGGGGGCCCCGATACGCAGTATTTT. This encodes CASSLGGGPDTQYF.

This clone was found a few times. V gene TRBV2 combines with J gene TRBJ1-1; the D gene is possibly TRBD1 (6 bases). V dropped 6 bases and J dropped 0 bases, with 11 bases sitting between them. This CDR3 is 14 amino acids long. From germline, CDR1 is SNHLY and CDR2 FYNNEI. CDR3: CASREQGVNTEAFF. The CDR3 coding sequence is TGTGCCAGCAGAGAACAGGGAGTGAACACTGAAGCTTTCTTT.

This clone was counted a few times. J is TRBJ1-4 and V is TRBV19; no clear D gene. Germline-derived CDR1 and CDR2 are LNHDA and SQIVND (reference sequence). This CDR3 has 15 amino acids. Trimming shortened V by 5 bases and J by 7 bases, and 17 bases separated the two germline ends. The CDR3 region is CASSWSVGSSEKLFF. In DNA form, the CDR3 reads TGTGCCAGTAGTTGGTCCGTTGGGTCTAGTGAAAAACTGTTTTTT.

This sequence joins TRBV5-1 and TRBJ2-3, with TRBD2 matching 7 bases. The length of the CDR3 is 15 residues. Germline CDR1 is SGHRS and CDR2 is YFSETQ. Losses at the gene ends were 2 bases for V and 5 bases for J; bases not matched to a gene: 8. Here the CDR3 DNA reads TGCGCCAGCAGCTTTGCTGGGGGGGATCAAGATACGCAGTATTTT. Protein: CASSFAGGDQDTQYF. Complete variable domain (other parts from reference TRBV5-1 and TRBJ2-3): KAGVTQTPRYLIKTRGQQVTLSCSPISGHRSVSWYQQTPGQGLQFLFEYFSETQRNKGNFPGRFSGRQFSNSRSEMNVSTLELGDSALYLCASSFAGGDQDTQYFGPGTRLTVL.

This clone was seen a handful of times. The V and J genes are TRBV19 and TRBJ1-5; TRBD1 agrees at 9 bases. Germline loops: CDR1 LNHDA, CDR2 SQIVND (reference sequence). The trim removed 10 bases at V and 5 bases at J, leaving 6 bases unmatched. There are 13 residues in the CDR3. The CDR3: CATRRDRDQPQHF. DNA of the CDR3: TGTGCCACCCGCCGGGACAGGGATCAGCCCCAGCATTTT.

This clone turned up a few times. The chain is built from TRBV11-2 and TRBJ2-5, with 9 bases fitting TRBD2. Germline V gene lookup returns CDR1 SGHAT and CDR2 FQNNGV. This CDR3 is 18 amino acids long. Trimming took 8 bases from V and 1 from J; bases not matched to a gene: 17. The chain's CDR3 is CASSLGLAGYVGQETQYF. The CDR3 bases are TGTGCCAGCTCACTCGGGCTAGCGGGGTACGTGGGCCAAGAGACCCAGTACTTC.

This clone has just one count. This rearrangement joins TRBV5-1 to TRBJ1-1; tentative D call: TRBD1 (5 bases). Looked up from germline, CDR1 is SGHRS and CDR2 is YFSETQ. This CDR3 has 14 amino acids. The germline V and J ends were trimmed by 0 bases and 0 bases, with 6 bases remaining between them. Written as DNA, the CDR3 is TGCGCCAGCAGCTTGGGCAGGGTGAACACTGAAGCTTTCTTT. This gives the protein CASSLGRVNTEAFF.

V usage is TRBV5-4 and J usage is TRBJ2-1; no definite D call. V lost 0 bases and J 5 bases, leaving 6 bases between the germline ends. This CDR3 region has 13 residues. Germline V gene data show CDR1 as SGHNT and CDR2 as YYREEE (reference sequence). CDR3 nucleotide sequence: TGTGCCAGCAGCTTGGGAAGAAACAATGAGCAGTTCTTC. Translation: CASSLGRNNEQFF.

This clone appeared once. V and J are TRBV9 and TRBJ1-3; 7 positions agree with TRBD1. V trimming: 1 base; J trimming: 3 bases; junction bases outside the gene matches: 4. In germline, CDR1 is SGDLS, CDR2 YYNGEE. This CDR3 is 15 amino acids long. CDR3 in amino acids: CASSVLGQVGNTIYF. In DNA, the CDR3 is TGTGCCAGCAGCGTACTCGGACAGGTTGGAAACACCATATATTTT.

V gene TRBV7-2 combines with J gene TRBJ2-3, with D hard to call. This CDR3 has 13 residues. The V gene's germline CDR1 is SGHTA and CDR2 FQGNSA. V lost 1 base to trimming and J lost 1 base, with 3 bases between them. CDR3 bases: TGTGCCAGCAGCTTAGAACGCACAGATACGCAGTATTTT. Translated, it gives CASSLERTDTQYF.

A word on this clone: The same CDR3 is also encoded by other DNA sequences in this sample. The rearrangement uses TRBV10-3 and TRBJ2-5; the D is unclear. Trimming took 3 bases from V and 4 from J, leaving 3 bases between them. This CDR3 comprises 11 residues. The V gene's germline CDR1 is ENHRY and CDR2 SYGVKD. This CDR3 reads CAISEGETQYF. CDR3 nucleotides: TGTGCCATCAGTGAAGGAGAGACCCAGTACTTC.